Listed below are T cell receptor beta chains from one sample, sequenced in a study of graft-versus-host responses after intestinal transplantation. The method was immunoSEQ multiplex PCR; TCRdb's version includes in-frame clones alone and lacks a portion of them. The sample has under 90,000 clones, about nine tenths seen once. Here the sequenced sample was PBMCs, taken 98 days after intestinal transplantation. The receptors were gathered from a human patient who received an intestinal transplant, so some T cells may come from the graft donor. Each CDR3 is given with its conserved first and last residue. D genes are given only for firm matches. Some rows have no size entry. The others give once, few or many, or a class for an expanded clone.

clone size	V gene	J gene	D gene	CDR3 protein	CDR3 DNA
.	TRBV18	TRBJ2-7	TRBD1	CASSPGTGGEQYF	TGTGCCAGCTCACCCGGGACAGGGGGCGAGCAGTACTTC
.	TRBV27	TRBJ2-2	.	CASSLTRVTGELFF	TGTGCCAGCAGTTTGACCAGGGTTACCGGGGAGCTGTTTTTT
.	TRBV10-3	TRBJ1-1	.	CAISESWNTEAFF	TGTGCCATCAGTGAGTCGTGGAACACTGAAGCTTTCTTT
few	TRBV5-1	TRBJ1-3	.	CASSTGTLSGNTIYF	TGCGCCAGCAGCACCGGGACTCTCTCTGGAAACACCATATATTTT
.	TRBV7-8	TRBJ2-1	.	CASSLAGSGDNEQFF	TGTGCCAGCAGCTTAGCTGGGAGTGGAGACAATGAGCAGTTCTTC
.	TRBV5-4	TRBJ1-2	.	CASSLARGQKNYGYTF	TGTGCCAGCAGCTTGGCCCGCGGACAGAAAAACTATGGCTACACCTTC
once	TRBV2	TRBJ1-4	.	CASTMGGATNEKLFF	TGTGCCAGCACAATGGGGGGAGCAACTAATGAAAAACTGTTTTTT
.	TRBV18	TRBJ2-7	TRBD1	CASSPKDRVTPYEQYF	TGTGCCAGCTCACCAAAAGACAGGGTAACCCCCTACGAGCAGTACTTC
.	TRBV5-6	TRBJ2-7	TRBD1	CASSSDRDFLEQYF	TGTGCCAGCAGCTCGGACAGGGACTTTCTCGAGCAGTACTTC
.	TRBV6-5	TRBJ1-2	.	CATGGLSGYTF	TGTGCCACCGGCGGTTTGTCTGGCTACACCTTC
.	TRBV7-2	TRBJ2-3	.	CASSQMGVRTDTQYF	TGTGCCAGCAGCCAAATGGGCGTCCGCACAGATACGCAGTATTTT
.	TRBV2	TRBJ2-1	TRBD2	CASNTGTTLEFF	TGTGCCAGCAATACCGGGACTACCCTTGAGTTCTTC
.	TRBV7-7	TRBJ2-3	.	CASSLAGPTDTQYF	TGTGCCAGCAGCTTAGCGGGACCCACAGATACGCAGTATTTT
.	TRBV27	TRBJ2-4	.	CASSLSFRRNIQYF	TGTGCCAGCAGTTTATCTTTCAGGCGTAACATTCAGTACTTC
.	TRBV7-9	TRBJ2-1	.	CASSLGRSVDEQFF	TGTGCCAGCAGCTTAGGGCGTTCCGTGGATGAGCAGTTCTTC
.	TRBV18	TRBJ2-5	.	CASSPTYQETQYF	TGTGCCAGCTCACCAACGTACCAAGAGACCCAGTACTTC
.	TRBV18	TRBJ2-7	TRBD2	CASSPPGIVGGYSYEQYF	TGTGCCAGCTCACCACCGGGGATAGTGGGAGGGTACTCCTACGAGCAGTACTTC
.	TRBV28	TRBJ1-5	.	CASSPAIWRSNQPQHF	TGTGCCAGCAGCCCTGCCATCTGGAGGAGCAATCAGCCCCAGCATTTT
.	TRBV5-1	TRBJ2-7	.	CASSSPGLSYEQYF	TGCGCCAGCAGCTCTCCGGGACTCTCGTACGAGCAGTACTTC
.	TRBV7-6	TRBJ1-1	.	CASSFRESENTEAFF	TGTGCCAGCAGCTTTCGTGAGAGCGAGAACACTGAAGCTTTCTTT
few	TRBV27	TRBJ1-3	.	CASQEVWGGNTIYF	TGTGCCAGCCAAGAGGTTTGGGGTGGAAACACCATATATTTT
.	TRBV4-1	TRBJ2-5	TRBD2	CASSQEFTRGGKTQYF	TGCGCCAGCAGCCAAGAATTCACCCGGGGGGGAAAGACCCAGTACTTC
.	TRBV6-5	TRBJ1-1	.	CASSYGYTEDTEAFF	TGTGCCAGCAGTTACGGTTACACGGAGGACACTGAAGCTTTCTTT
.	TRBV5-1	TRBJ1-1	.	CASSLGARANTEAFF	TGCGCCAGCAGCTTGGGCGCTCGGGCGAACACTGAAGCTTTCTTT
.	TRBV28	TRBJ2-5	.	CASSFLALETQYF	TGTGCCAGCAGTTTTCTTGCTCTGGAGACCCAGTACTTC
.	TRBV5-5	TRBJ1-1	.	CASSTTGLNTEAFF	TGTGCCAGCAGTACTACAGGGTTGAACACTGAAGCTTTCTTT
.	TRBV6-1	TRBJ1-2	.	CASSEAGFNYGYTF	TGTGCCAGCAGTGAAGCGGGGTTTAACTATGGCTACACCTTC
.	TRBV6-5	TRBJ2-3	.	CASSYTGSITDTQYF	TGTGCCAGCAGTTACACAGGGAGCATCACAGATACGCAGTATTTT
once	TRBV28	TRBJ2-1	.	CASSLFTGTSNEQFF	TGTGCCAGCAGTTTATTTACTGGGACTTCAAATGAGCAGTTCTTC
.	TRBV28	TRBJ2-7	TRBD1	CASSLGTGSSYEQYF	TGTGCCAGCAGTTTAGGGACAGGGAGCTCCTACGAGCAGTACTTC
.	TRBV11-3	TRBJ1-1	.	CASSLYMNTEAFF	TGTGCCAGCAGCTTGTACATGAACACTGAAGCTTTCTTT
.	TRBV5-5	TRBJ2-7	TRBD2	CASSFRGLAGPSYEQYF	TGTGCCAGCAGCTTCCGGGGGCTAGCGGGACCCTCCTACGAGCAGTACTTC
.	TRBV5-4	TRBJ2-2	.	CASTDSPGSPGELFF	TGTGCCAGCACCGACTCCCCCGGGTCTCCCGGGGAGCTGTTTTTT
.	TRBV6-6	TRBJ1-5	.	CASIPWERDQPQHF	TGTGCCAGCATCCCCTGGGAGAGGGATCAGCCCCAGCATTTT
.	TRBV6-6	TRBJ2-3	TRBD2	CASSHGEGTQYF	TGTGCCAGCAGTCATGGGGAGGGTACGCAGTATTTT
.	TRBV4-1	TRBJ2-5	.	CASSQDPTAAGSKRETQYF	TGCGCCAGCAGCCAAGACCCCACAGCAGCAGGTTCCAAGCGGGAGACCCAGTACTTC
.	TRBV14	TRBJ2-6	TRBD2	CAGSQLAGPFSGANVLTF	TGTGCCGGCAGCCAACTAGCGGGCCCCTTCTCTGGGGCCAACGTCCTGACTTTC
.	TRBV28	TRBJ2-7	.	CASSRGGQYF	TGTGCCAGTAGCAGGGGCGGGCAGTACTTC
.	TRBV5-1	TRBJ2-7	.	CASSLVLGSDEQYF	TGCGCCAGCAGCTTGGTTTTAGGTTCCGACGAGCAGTACTTC
once	TRBV9	TRBJ1-2	.	CASTPGGDYGYTF	TGTGCCAGCACCCCGGGGGGAGACTATGGCTACACCTTC
.	TRBV7-8	TRBJ2-1	.	CASSSPGNYNEQFF	TGTGCCAGCAGCTCCCCGGGAAACTACAATGAGCAGTTCTTC